The 9 T cell receptor beta chains reported below all come from one sample, sequenced in a study of T cells in women clearing cervical HPV infection. TCRdb keeps only in-frame clones here, not all; method: immunoSEQ multiplex PCR. Across 35,000 to 45,000 clones, the top ten clones capture roughly 1.2% of the sample. Sequencing was done on a sample of blood buffy coat. These receptor sequences come from a woman aged 18 to 75 with a cervical HPV16 infection that either progressed to CIN3+ or cleared (not recorded which).

Concerning this clone: The read ends 3 residues before the CDR3 terminus; that terminus is restored from the germline J gene. The chain combines TRBV11-2 with TRBJ2-7; D perhaps matches TRBD1 (5 bases). CDR1 is SGHAT and CDR2 is FQNNGV in the germline V gene. With 6 bases removed from V and 6 bases from J, the gap between germline ends came to 15 bases. The CDR3 has 13 residues. The CDR3 here is CASRAILGVEQYF. CDR3 DNA (partial): TGTGCCAGCAGGGCTATCTTAGGGGTCGAG.

Turning to this clone: The read falls 3 residues short of the CDR3 end, and the missing part is taken from the germline J gene. The chain couples TRBV5-6 to TRBJ2-7, with D perhaps TRBD2 (6 bases). Per the germline V gene, CDR1 is SGHDT and CDR2 is YYEEEE. The V end was cut by 0 bases, the J end by 0 bases, with 7 bases between. The CDR3 spans 14 residues. The sequenced part of the CDR3 DNA is TGTGCCAGCAGCTTGGGCGGGGACTCCTACGAG. The encoded protein is CASSLGGDSYE. The CDR3 in full is CASSLGGDSYEQYF. The complete variable domain, with remaining parts taken from reference TRBV5-6 and TRBJ2-7, reads DAGVTQSPTHLIKTRGQQVTLRCSPKSGHDTVSWYQQALGQGPQFIFQYYEEEERQRGNFPDRFSGHQFPNYSSELNVNALLLGDSALYLCASSLGGDSYEQYFGPGTRLTVT.

Of note for this clone: The read halts 3 residues ahead of the CDR3 end, with the missing end drawn from the germline J gene. The rearrangement joins TRBV20-1 to TRBJ2-2; possibly TRBD1 for D (5 bases). This CDR3 spans 14 amino acids. The germline gives CDR1 DFQATT, CDR2 SNEGSKA (reference sequence). Trimming took off 0 bases at V and 3 bases at J, with 8 bases between the two ends. The CDR3 is CSAREQGYTGELFF. The CDR3 DNA, read in part, is TGCAGTGCTAGAGAGCAGGGATACACCGGGGAG.

Details on this clone: The sequenced fragment ends 3 residues before the CDR3 boundary, so the rest is inferred from the germline J gene. V usage is TRBV19 and J usage is TRBJ1-2, with TRBD1 matching over 9 bases. CDR3 length: 15 amino acids. Germline V gives CDR1 LNHDA, CDR2 SQIVND (reference sequence). CDR3 bases read: TGTGCCAGTAGTATCCTCGACAGGGGGTCGCGTGAC. As protein: CASSILDRGSRD. The CDR3 as a whole reads CASSILDRGSRDYTF. Using reference TRBV19 and TRBJ1-2 for the parts outside the CDR3, the full variable domain is DGGITQSPKYLFRKEGQNVTLSCEQNLNHDAMYWYRQDPGQGLRLIYYSQIVNDFQKGDIAEGYSVSREKKESFPLTVTSAQKNPTAFYLCASSILDRGSRDYTFGSGTRLTVV.

As concerns this clone: Read sequence stops 3 residues before the CDR3 end, and the germline J gene provides the missing end. This sequence joins TRBV5-4 and TRBJ1-2, with TRBD1 matching 8 bases. CDR1 is SGHNT, CDR2 YYREEE, per germline (reference sequence). The CDR3 sequence is 15 residues long. V lost 0 bases and J lost 4; bases outside the gene matches: 5. The sequenced part of the CDR3 DNA is TGTGCCAGCAGCTTGGCCGACAGGGGCTCCTATGGC. It codes for CASSLADRGSYG. The entire CDR3 is CASSLADRGSYGYTF.

CDR3 in amino acids: CSALLAGTYNEQFF. The CDR3 bases that were read are TGCAGTGCTCTACTAGCGGGGACCTACAATGAG. The chain uses TRBV20-1 and TRBJ2-1; 10 bases align to TRBD2. The read ends 3 residues before the CDR3 terminus; that terminus is restored from the germline J gene. The CDR3 extends over 14 amino acids. Germline CDR1 reads DFQATT; CDR2 reads SNEGSKA (reference sequence). Germline trimming cut 5 bases from V and 2 bases from J; bases unmatched to any gene: 3.

As to this clone: With the read ending 3 residues before the CDR3 end, the germline J gene is used to fill in that end. This sequence joins TRBV7-3 and TRBJ2-2; D is ambiguous. The CDR3 sequence is 12 residues long. Germline V CDR1 and CDR2: SGHTA, FQGTGA. V lost 5 bases to trimming and J lost 3 bases, with 4 bases between them. Partial CDR3 DNA: TGTGCCAGCAGCCCCGACACCGGGGAG. Residues: CASSPDTGE. The entire CDR3 protein reads CASSPDTGELFF.

On this clone itself: The sequence runs out 3 residues before the end of the CDR3; the remainder is reconstructed from the germline J gene. The rearrangement joins TRBV4-2 to TRBJ2-7; TRBD1 aligns across 9 bases. This CDR3 has 14 amino acids. With V trimmed by 6 bases and J by 5 bases, 8 bases remained unmatched. Germline V gives CDR1 LGHNA, CDR2 YNFKEQ. The CDR3 protein is CASSRDRVWNEQYF. The part of the CDR3 DNA that was read is TGTGCCAGCAGTCGGGACAGGGTGTGGAACGAG.

Note on this clone: Sequencing ends 3 residues short of the CDR3 end; the germline J gene provides the rest. The chain couples TRBV11-3 to TRBJ2-1; 7 bases map to TRBD1. This CDR3 is 14 amino acids long. V gave up 6 bases and J gave up 5 bases; unmatched junction bases: 7. CDR1 is SGHNT and CDR2 is YENEEA in the germline V gene. CDR3 bases read: TGTGCCAGCAGTCAAGGACAGGTTCACAATGAG. Translation: CASSQGQVHNE. The complete CDR3 sequence is CASSQGQVHNEQFF.